This T cell receptor (beta chain) is drawn from a study of cytomegalovirus exposure and HLA in healthy donors. The CDR3 has 13 residues. V shed 4 bases and J 8 bases; nucleotides not matched to a gene: 3. CDR1 is SGHRS, CDR2 YFSETQ, per germline. The donors were part of the validation cohort of 95 to 150 subjects. That cohort was separate from the first cohort, which comprised roughly 670 subjects. Produced via immunoSEQ multiplex PCR; TCRdb's table is partial and in-frame only. The table has 150,000 or so clones, 86% seen once; the top ten hold under 25%. This rearrangement joins TRBV5-1 to TRBJ2-1, with TRBD2 identical over 10 bases. This TCR was recovered from a man younger than 35 in good health and CMV-seropositive. Sequencing used PBMCs. As DNA, the CDR3 is TGCGCCAGCAGCGGAGCGGGGGGGGATGAGCAGTTCTTC. Protein sequence: CASSGAGGDEQFF.